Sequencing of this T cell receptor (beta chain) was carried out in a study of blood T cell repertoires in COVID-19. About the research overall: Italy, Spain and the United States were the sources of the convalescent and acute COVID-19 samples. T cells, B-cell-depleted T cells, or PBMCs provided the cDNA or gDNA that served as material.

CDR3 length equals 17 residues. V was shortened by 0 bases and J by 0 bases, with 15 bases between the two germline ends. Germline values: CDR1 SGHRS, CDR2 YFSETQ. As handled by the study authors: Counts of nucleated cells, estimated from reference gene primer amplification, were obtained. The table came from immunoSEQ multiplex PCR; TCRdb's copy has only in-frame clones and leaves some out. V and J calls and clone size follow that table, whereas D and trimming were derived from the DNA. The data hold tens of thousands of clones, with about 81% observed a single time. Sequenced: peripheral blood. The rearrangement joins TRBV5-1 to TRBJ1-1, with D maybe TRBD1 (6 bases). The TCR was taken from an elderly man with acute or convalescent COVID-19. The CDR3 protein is CASSLAGGAWMNTEAFF. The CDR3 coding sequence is TGCGCCAGCAGCTTGGCCGGGGGGGCATGGATGAACACTGAAGCTTTCTTT.